This T cell receptor beta chain derives from a study of blood T cell repertoires in COVID-19. Whole-study context: The samples span acute and convalescent COVID-19 from the United States, Italy and Spain. T cells, B-cell-depleted T cells, or PBMCs provided the cDNA or gDNA that served as material.

Per the original data handling: For nucleated cells, counts were estimated from reference gene primer amplification. Produced via immunoSEQ multiplex PCR; TCRdb's table is partial and in-frame only. The V and J calls and clone size were taken over from that table, and D and trimming were inferred from the DNA. The sample contains about 200,000 clones, approximately 80% of which appear only once. The CDR3 loop spans 14 amino acids. Looked up from germline, CDR1 is MNHEY and CDR2 is SMNVEV (reference sequence). The V end was cut by 6 bases, the J end by 7 bases, with 16 bases between. The specimen was peripheral blood. This chain links TRBV27 with TRBJ2-4, with D possibly TRBD1 on 5 matching bases. This TCR was recovered from a middle-aged man with acute or convalescent COVID-19. CDR3 nucleotide sequence: TGTGCCAGCAGGAATGATAGGGGTGGGAACATTCAGTACTTC. Translated, it gives CASRNDRGGNIQYF.